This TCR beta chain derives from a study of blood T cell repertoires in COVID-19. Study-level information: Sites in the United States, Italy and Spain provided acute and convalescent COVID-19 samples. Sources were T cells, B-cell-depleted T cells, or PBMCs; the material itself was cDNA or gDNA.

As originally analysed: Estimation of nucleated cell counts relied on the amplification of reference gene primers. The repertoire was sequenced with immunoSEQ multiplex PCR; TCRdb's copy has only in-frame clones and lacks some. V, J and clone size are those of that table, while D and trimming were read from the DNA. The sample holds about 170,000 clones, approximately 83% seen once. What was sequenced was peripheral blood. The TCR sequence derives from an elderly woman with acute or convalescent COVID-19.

In DNA, the CDR3 is TGTGCCTGCCCAGGCACTGAAGCTTTCTTT. It specifies CACPGTEAFF. V gene TRBV30 combines with J gene TRBJ1-1; D remains unclear. The germline CDR1 and CDR2 sequences are GTSNPN and SVGIG (reference sequence). Trimming cost V 6 bases and J 4 bases, with 6 bases left between them. The CDR3 totals 10 residues.